The 29 T cell receptor beta chains below were found in one sample sequenced in a study of CD8 T cells in Susac syndrome. cDNA came from roughly 0.53 to 1 ug RNA primed by random hexamers. TCRdb redid the calling of the immunoSEQ multiplex PCR reads with MiXCR, one entry per CDR3 protein. The table lists 350,000 to 550,000 distinct CDR3 sequences, approximately 85% of them singletons. Input material: CD8+ T cells from PBMCs. The origin of the receptors is a human donor with multiple sclerosis.

This clonotype was recorded only once. This sequence joins TRBV7-9 and TRBJ2-7; 9 bases agree with TRBD2. The germline V gene has CDR1 SEHNR and CDR2 FQNEAQ (reference sequence). The CDR3 runs to 14 residues. The trim removed 6 bases at V and 6 bases at J, leaving 9 bases unmatched. The CDR3 sequence is CASSGGRVPFEQYF. The CDR3 nucleotides are TGTGCCAGCAGTGGCGGGAGGGTACCCTTCGAGCAGTACTTC.

The rearrangement uses TRBV6-1 and TRBJ2-7, with D uncertain. The length of the CDR3 is 13 residues. V was cut by 5 bases and J by 3 bases, with 11 bases left in between. Germline V gene lookup returns CDR1 MNHNS and CDR2 SASEGT. CDR3 bases: TGTGCCAGCAGTCCAGGACGACTCTACGAGCAGTACTTC. This sequence encodes CASSPGRLYEQYF.

The CDR3, as DNA: TGTGCCAGCAGTTTCGGTAGAAACAATGAGCAGTTCTTC. Its protein is CASSFGRNNEQFF. The chain joins TRBV6-5 to TRBJ2-1; D unclear. The CDR3 runs 13 residues. V gave up 4 bases and J gave up 5 bases, with 9 bases separating them. Per germline, CDR1 MNHEY and CDR2 SVGAGI.

The CDR3 protein is CASSLMSSGTYLRTGELFF. In nucleotides, the CDR3 is TGTGCCAGCAGTTTAATGTCTAGCGGGACTTATCTTCGCACCGGGGAGCTGTTTTTT. The rearrangement joins TRBV12-3 or TRBV12-4 to TRBJ2-2, with 9 nucleotides matching TRBD2. The CDR3 consists of 19 residues. V shed 2 bases, J shed 4 bases, and the junction held 14 bases outside the gene matches.

V is TRBV7-2 and J is TRBJ2-7; D uncertain. Germline-derived CDR1 and CDR2 are SGHTA and FQGNSA. Trimming took off 2 bases at V and 3 bases at J, with 11 bases between the two ends. The CDR3 loop spans 14 amino acids. The CDR3 reads CASSLQPSHYEQYF. The CDR3 DNA follows: TGTGCCAGCAGCTTACAGCCATCTCACTACGAGCAGTACTTC.

The rearrangement uses TRBV7-9 and TRBJ2-7; D call uncertain. The CDR3 consists of 16 residues. The V end lost 0 bases, the J end lost 0 bases, and 12 bases lay between the germline ends. Germline lookup yields CDR1 SEHNR and CDR2 FQNEAQ (reference sequence). The CDR3 loop reads CASSLANIRSSYEQYF. The DNA for the CDR3 is TGTGCCAGCAGCTTAGCGAATATCCGGAGCTCCTACGAGCAGTACTTC.

The chain recombines TRBV20-1 with TRBJ1-1; TRBD1 might be the D (6 bases). Germline values: CDR1 DFQATT, CDR2 SNEGSKA (reference sequence). Deletions cut 4 bases from V and 3 bases from J, with 12 bases between. This CDR3 is built from 13 residues. The CDR3 region is CSAKDRTDTEAFF. CDR3 nucleotide sequence: TGCAGTGCTAAGGACAGAACGGACACTGAAGCTTTCTTT.

V is TRBV12-3 or TRBV12-4 and J is TRBJ2-7; D perhaps matches TRBD1 (6 bases). The CDR3 is 14 residues long. Between the trimmed V and J ends, which lost 3 bases and 6 bases, there was a span of 15 bases. The CDR3 coding sequence is TGTGCCAGCAGTTTGGTGGCAGGGGTTGGCGAGCAGTACTTC. It codes for CASSLVAGVGEQYF.

The sample holds one count of this clonotype. The V gene is TRBV4-2, the J gene TRBJ1-2; a weak D match, TRBD1 (6 bases). V was trimmed by 0 bases and J by 4 bases, leaving 12 bases between them. The CDR3 totals 15 residues. Germline loops: CDR1 LGHNA, CDR2 YNFKEQ. The CDR3 region has the DNA TGTGCCAGCAGCCAAGAGGACAGACAAAGCTATGGCTACACCTTC. It specifies CASSQEDRQSYGYTF.

The J gene is TRBJ1-5, the V gene TRBV12-3 or TRBV12-4, with D perhaps matching TRBD1 (5 bases). With 3 bases removed from V and 8 bases from J, the gap between germline ends came to 14 bases. The CDR3 has 14 amino acids. DNA of the CDR3: TGTGCCAGCAGTTTTGGGTCAGGGAGTGAGCCCCAGCATTTT. Its translation: CASSFGSGSEPQHF.

The rearrangement links TRBV25-1 to TRBJ2-3; D gene uncertain. CDR1 is MGHDK and CDR2 is SYGVNS in the germline V gene. The CDR3 has 17 residues. V gave up 2 bases and J gave up 5 bases, with 20 bases separating them. The DNA for the CDR3 is TGTGCCAGCAGTGAAGGAGAACCCAATCTAGGAAAAGATACGCAGTATTTT. Translated: CASSEGEPNLGKDTQYF.

The gene calls are TRBV7-6 and TRBJ2-1; TRBD1 might be the D (5 bases). Germline-derived CDR1 and CDR2 are SGHVS and FNYEAQ. Trimming took off 1 base at V and 9 bases at J, with 10 bases between the two ends. This CDR3 is 13 amino acids long. CDR3 DNA sequence: TGTGCCAGCAGCTTAGTTGTGGGGCGTGAGCAGTTCTTC. Amino acid sequence: CASSLVVGREQFF.

The CDR3 region is CASRKLEYSSYNEQFF. The DNA of the CDR3 is TGTGCCAGCAGAAAACTAGAATACAGCTCCTACAATGAGCAGTTCTTC. The chain links TRBV12-3 or TRBV12-4 to TRBJ2-1; weak D call: TRBD2 (5 bases). V was cut by 6 bases and J by 0 bases, with 15 bases left in between. There are 16 residues in the CDR3.

The V and J genes are TRBV14 and TRBJ1-4; D may be TRBD1 (5 bases). This CDR3 is 16 amino acids long. With 3 bases removed from V and 2 bases from J, the gap between germline ends came to 13 bases. CDR1 SGHDN and CDR2 FVKESK come from the germline V gene. CDR3 sequence (DNA): TGTGCCAGCAGCCACCCTGGGACGGCTACTAATGAAAAACTGTTTTTT. Translation gives CASSHPGTATNEKLFF.

This chain links TRBV12-3 or TRBV12-4 with TRBJ2-7; no firm D call. CDR3 length: 14 amino acids. V shed 2 bases and J shed 2 bases, with 10 bases lying between them. The CDR3 DNA sequence: TGTGCCAGCAGTTTATTCTCAAAAACCTACGAGCAGTACTTC. Translating gives CASSLFSKTYEQYF.

A few counts support this clonotype. The CDR3 reads CASSLGAVQPQHF. DNA for the CDR3: TGTGCCAGTAGCCTGGGCGCAGTTCAGCCCCAGCATTTT. The chain carries TRBV19 and TRBJ1-5, with D uncertain. The CDR3 runs 13 residues. Germline V CDR1 and CDR2: LNHDA, SQIVND (reference sequence). V gave up 6 bases and J gave up 6 bases, with 12 bases separating them.

The chain couples TRBV27 to TRBJ2-3; maybe TRBD1 (6 bases). With 5 bases removed from V and 6 bases from J, the gap between germline ends came to 12 bases. This CDR3 is built from 13 residues. Per the germline V gene, CDR1 is MNHEY and CDR2 is SMNVEV (reference sequence). The CDR3 DNA sequence: TGTGCCAGCAGTGCCTCAGGGGTTGATACGCAGTATTTT. Protein product: CASSASGVDTQYF.

This clonotype was recorded once. The chain employs TRBV29-1 and TRBJ2-3; D call uncertain. The CDR3 sequence is 13 residues long. V was trimmed by 0 bases and J by 2 bases, leaving 6 bases between them. CDR1 is SQVTM, CDR2 ANQGSEA, per germline. The CDR3 DNA is TGCAGCGTTGAAGATACCTCCACAGATACGCAGTATTTT. As protein: CSVEDTSTDTQYF.

J is TRBJ2-3 and V is TRBV30; unclear D gene. CDR3 size: 15 residues. Germline loops: CDR1 GTSNPN, CDR2 SVGIG (reference sequence). Trimming removed 0 bases at V and 0 bases at J, with 10 bases between. CDR3 DNA: TGTGCCTGGAGTGTACCGGTGACTAGCACAGATACGCAGTATTTT. Its protein is CAWSVPVTSTDTQYF.

The V call is TRBV6-1, the J call TRBJ2-5; 8 nucleotides line up with TRBD2. Per germline, CDR1 MNHNS and CDR2 SASEGT. Trimming at V came to 8 bases and at J to 2 bases, leaving 10 bases not matched to a gene. The CDR3 covers 15 residues. The CDR3 nucleotides read TGTGCCAGCGGGGAGGGCGGGGGGCATCAAGAGACCCAGTACTTC. This codes for CASGEGGGHQETQYF.

The V call is TRBV7-6, the J call TRBJ2-1; D remains ambiguous. Germline V gene data show CDR1 as SGHVS and CDR2 as FNYEAQ. The CDR3 runs to 16 residues. V lost 1 base and J lost 7, with 17 bases in between. The CDR3: CASSLDMEYLPNEQFF. The DNA of the CDR3 is TGTGCCAGCAGCTTAGATATGGAGTATTTGCCAAATGAGCAGTTCTTC.

The genes are TRBV5-1 and TRBJ1-1, with no clear D. V was clipped by 4 bases and J by 8 bases, with 15 bases between them. The germline V gene encodes CDR1 SGHRS and CDR2 YFSETQ. The CDR3 extends over 13 amino acids. Here the CDR3 reads CASSLDVTFEAFF. The DNA for the CDR3 is TGCGCCAGCAGCCTCGATGTGACTTTCGAAGCTTTCTTT.

In nucleotides, the CDR3 is TGTGCCAGCAGCTTAGTGCCCTTGGGGACTAGCAATAATGAGCAGTTCTTC. Encoded protein: CASSLVPLGTSNNEQFF. This chain joins TRBV11-2 and TRBJ2-1; 9 nucleotides align to TRBD2. Germline CDR1 is SGHAT and CDR2 is FQNNGV. CDR3 size: 17 residues. V lost 1 base to trimming and J lost 7 bases; unmatched junction nucleotides: 11.

The V and J genes are TRBV12-3 or TRBV12-4 and TRBJ2-3; no reliable D call. The CDR3 consists of 13 residues. V lost 5 bases and J lost 2, with 8 bases in between. The CDR3 DNA is TGTGCCAGCAGTCCAACTGCCACAGATACGCAGTATTTT. This gives the protein CASSPTATDTQYF.

The J gene is TRBJ2-3, the V gene TRBV27, with D unclear. The CDR3 has 14 residues. Between the trimmed V and J ends, which lost 3 bases and 2 bases, there was a span of 9 bases. Germline lookup yields CDR1 MNHEY and CDR2 SMNVEV (reference sequence). The DNA of the CDR3 is TGTGCCAGCAGTTTCAATCCCTCCACAGATACGCAGTATTTT. This translates into CASSFNPSTDTQYF.

The chain couples TRBV5-1 to TRBJ2-1; no clear D gene. The germline V gene has CDR1 SGHRS and CDR2 YFSETQ. CDR3 size: 14 residues. The V gene lost 7 bases and the J gene lost 1 base, with 12 bases spanning the gap. The CDR3 reads CASFDPRSYNEQFF. DNA of the CDR3: TGCGCCAGCTTTGATCCCAGATCCTACAATGAGCAGTTCTTC.

The CDR3 sequence is CASSSLGTGGSYGYTF. CDR3 coding DNA: TGTGCCAGCAGTTCCCTCGGGACAGGGGGGTCCTATGGCTACACCTTC. The chain is built from TRBV12-3 or TRBV12-4 and TRBJ1-2; 11 bases align to TRBD1. With 4 bases clipped from V and 4 bases from J, the junction kept 8 bases outside the gene matches. CDR3 length: 16 amino acids.

The CDR3 region has the DNA TGTGCCAGCATCCACTCACAGGGGGCAAAGGAGTGGAGTGAGGACACCGGGGAGCTGTTTTTT. Translating gives CASIHSQGAKEWSEDTGELFF. The genes are TRBV21-1 and TRBJ2-2; the D call of TRBD1 is as the table states it, not checked on the DNA. TRBV21-1 is reported as a pseudogene. The CDR3 is 21 residues long.

The rearrangement links TRBV20-1 to TRBJ1-1; 12 bases align to TRBD1. CDR1 DFQATT and CDR2 SNEGSKA come from the germline V gene (reference sequence). The CDR3 contains 14 residues. Trimming removed 4 bases from V and 5 bases from J; junction bases left unmatched: 5. The CDR3 region has the DNA TGCAGTGCTAATGGGGACAGGGGGCTGACTGAAGCTTTCTTT. Translated, it gives CSANGDRGLTEAFF.